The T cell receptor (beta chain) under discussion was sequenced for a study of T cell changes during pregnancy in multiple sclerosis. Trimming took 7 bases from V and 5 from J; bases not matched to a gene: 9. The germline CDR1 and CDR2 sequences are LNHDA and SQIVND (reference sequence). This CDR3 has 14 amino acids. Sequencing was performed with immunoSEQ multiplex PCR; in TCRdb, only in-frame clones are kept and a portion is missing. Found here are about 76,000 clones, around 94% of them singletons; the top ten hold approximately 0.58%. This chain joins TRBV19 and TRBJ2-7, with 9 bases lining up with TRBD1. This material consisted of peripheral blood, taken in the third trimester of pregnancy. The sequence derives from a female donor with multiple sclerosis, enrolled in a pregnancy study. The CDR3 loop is CASTSRDRADEQYF. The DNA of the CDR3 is TGTGCCAGTACCAGCCGGGACAGGGCGGACGAGCAGTACTTC.